The clone carrying this TCR beta chain was observed a handful of times. The sample is drawn from a study of blood T cells in healthy people across ages. Through a sample-barcoded 5' primer and a J-beta primer mix, a second PCR was run for roughly 6 to 12 cycles. TCRdb recomputed calls from the 5' RACE reads with MiXCR, one row per CDR3 protein. The sample yields about 930,000 distinct CDR3 sequences, about 28% seen once. This CDR3 region has 15 residues. Germline-derived CDR1 and CDR2 are SGHVS and FQNEAQ. Trimming took 4 bases from V and 8 from J; bases not matched to a gene: 12. These data also featured in a second study, about T cells of mothers and their children.

This rearrangement joins TRBV7-8 to TRBJ1-2; 8 nucleotides match TRBD1. The TCR was taken from a woman in her forties in good health. Sequenced input: blood. The CDR3 reads CASSSGQATIGGYTF. As DNA, the CDR3 is TGTGCCAGCAGCTCGGGACAGGCGACTATCGGGGGCTACACCTTC. Full variable domain (remainder filled in from reference TRBV7-8 and TRBJ1-2): GAGVSQSPRYKVAKRGQDVALRCDPISGHVSLFWYQQALGQGPEFLTYFQNEAQLDKSGLPSDRFFAERPEGSVSTLKIQRTQQEDSAVYLCASSSGQATIGGYTFGSGTRLTVV.